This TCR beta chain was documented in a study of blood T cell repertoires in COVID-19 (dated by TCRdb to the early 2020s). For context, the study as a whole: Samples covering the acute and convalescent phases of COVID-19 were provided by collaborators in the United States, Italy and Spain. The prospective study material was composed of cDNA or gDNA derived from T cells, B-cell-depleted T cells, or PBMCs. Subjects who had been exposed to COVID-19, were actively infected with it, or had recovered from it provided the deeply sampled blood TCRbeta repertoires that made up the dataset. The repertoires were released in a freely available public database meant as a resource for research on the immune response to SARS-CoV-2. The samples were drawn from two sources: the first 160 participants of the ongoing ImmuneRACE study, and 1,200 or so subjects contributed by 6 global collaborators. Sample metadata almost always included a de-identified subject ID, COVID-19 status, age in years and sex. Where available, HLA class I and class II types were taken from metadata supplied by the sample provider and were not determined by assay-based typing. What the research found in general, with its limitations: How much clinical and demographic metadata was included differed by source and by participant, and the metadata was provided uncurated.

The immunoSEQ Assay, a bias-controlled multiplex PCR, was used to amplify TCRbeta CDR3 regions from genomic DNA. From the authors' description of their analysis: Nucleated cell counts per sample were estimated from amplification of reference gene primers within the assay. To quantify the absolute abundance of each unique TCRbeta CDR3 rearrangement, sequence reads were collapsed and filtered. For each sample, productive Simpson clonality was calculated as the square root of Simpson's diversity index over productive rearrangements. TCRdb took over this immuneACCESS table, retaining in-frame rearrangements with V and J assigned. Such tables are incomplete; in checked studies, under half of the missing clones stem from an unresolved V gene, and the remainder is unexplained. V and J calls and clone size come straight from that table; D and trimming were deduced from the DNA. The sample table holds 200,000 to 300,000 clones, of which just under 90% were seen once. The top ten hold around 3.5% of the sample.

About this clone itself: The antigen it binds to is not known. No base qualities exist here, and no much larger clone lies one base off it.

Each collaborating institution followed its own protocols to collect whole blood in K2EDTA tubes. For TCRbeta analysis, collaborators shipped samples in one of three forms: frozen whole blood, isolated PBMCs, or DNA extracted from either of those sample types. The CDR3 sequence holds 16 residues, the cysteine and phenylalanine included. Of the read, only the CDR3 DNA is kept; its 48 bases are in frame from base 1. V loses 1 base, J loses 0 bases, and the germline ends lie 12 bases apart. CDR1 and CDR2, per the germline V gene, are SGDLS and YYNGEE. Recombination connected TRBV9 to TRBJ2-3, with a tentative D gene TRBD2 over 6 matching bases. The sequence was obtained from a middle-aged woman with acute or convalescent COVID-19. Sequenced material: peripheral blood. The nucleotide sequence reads TGTGCCAGCAGCGTAAGCGGGCGGACTAGCACAGATACGCAGTATTTT. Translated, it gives CASSVSGRTSTDTQYF.